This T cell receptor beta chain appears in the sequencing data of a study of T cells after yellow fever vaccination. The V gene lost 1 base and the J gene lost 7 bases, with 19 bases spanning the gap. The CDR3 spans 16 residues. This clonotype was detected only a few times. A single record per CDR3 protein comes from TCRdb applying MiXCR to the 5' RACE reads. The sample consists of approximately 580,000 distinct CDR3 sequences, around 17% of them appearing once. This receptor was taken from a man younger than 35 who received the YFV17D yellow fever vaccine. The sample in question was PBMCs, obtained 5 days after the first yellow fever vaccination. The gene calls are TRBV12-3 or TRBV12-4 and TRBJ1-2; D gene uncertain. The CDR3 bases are TGTGCCAGCAGTTTAGGTCCAAAACTTGTGGAGGGTGGCTACACCTTC. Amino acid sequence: CASSLGPKLVEGGYTF.